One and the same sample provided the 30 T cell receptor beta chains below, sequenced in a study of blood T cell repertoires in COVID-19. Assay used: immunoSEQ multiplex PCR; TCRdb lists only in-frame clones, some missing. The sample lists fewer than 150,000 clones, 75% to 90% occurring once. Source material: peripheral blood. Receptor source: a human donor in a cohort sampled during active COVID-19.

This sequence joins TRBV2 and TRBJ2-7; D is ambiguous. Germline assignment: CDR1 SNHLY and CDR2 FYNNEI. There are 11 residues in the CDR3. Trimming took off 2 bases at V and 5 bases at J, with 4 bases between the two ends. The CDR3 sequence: CASSEIDEQYF. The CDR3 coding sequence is TGTGCCAGCAGTGAAATAGACGAGCAGTACTTC.

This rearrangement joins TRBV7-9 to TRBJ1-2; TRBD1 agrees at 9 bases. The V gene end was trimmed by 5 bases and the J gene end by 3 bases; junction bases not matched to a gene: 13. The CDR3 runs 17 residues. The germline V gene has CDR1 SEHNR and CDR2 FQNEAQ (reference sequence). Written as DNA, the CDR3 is TGTGCCAGCAGCCGGTCCCGGGACAGGGATTCAGACTATGGCTACACCTTC. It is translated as CASSRSRDRDSDYGYTF.

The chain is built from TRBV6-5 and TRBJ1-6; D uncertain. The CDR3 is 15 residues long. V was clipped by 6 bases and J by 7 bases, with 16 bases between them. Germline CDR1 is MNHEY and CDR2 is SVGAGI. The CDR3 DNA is TGTGCCAGCAGCCCCCCGGGGAGTCCAAATTCACCCCTCCACTTT. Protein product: CASSPPGSPNSPLHF.

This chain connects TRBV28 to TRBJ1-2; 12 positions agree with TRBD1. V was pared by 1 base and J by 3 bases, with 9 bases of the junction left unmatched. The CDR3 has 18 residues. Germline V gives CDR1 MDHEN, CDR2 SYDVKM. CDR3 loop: CASSLFGTGGFVDYGYTF. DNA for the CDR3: TGTGCCAGCAGTTTATTCGGGACAGGGGGCTTCGTAGACTATGGCTACACCTTC.

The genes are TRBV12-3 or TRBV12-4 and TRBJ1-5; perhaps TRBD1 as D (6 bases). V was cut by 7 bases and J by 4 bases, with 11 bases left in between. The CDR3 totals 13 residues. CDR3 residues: CASNRDENQPQHF. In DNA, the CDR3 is TGTGCCAGCAACAGGGATGAAAATCAGCCCCAGCATTTT.

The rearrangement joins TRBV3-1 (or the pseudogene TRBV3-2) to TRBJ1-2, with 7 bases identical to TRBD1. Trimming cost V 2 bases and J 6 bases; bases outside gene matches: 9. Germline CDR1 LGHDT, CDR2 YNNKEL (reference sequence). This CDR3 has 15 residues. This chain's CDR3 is CASSQYDRAMDGYTF. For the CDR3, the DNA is TGTGCCAGCAGCCAATACGACAGGGCCATGGATGGCTACACCTTC.

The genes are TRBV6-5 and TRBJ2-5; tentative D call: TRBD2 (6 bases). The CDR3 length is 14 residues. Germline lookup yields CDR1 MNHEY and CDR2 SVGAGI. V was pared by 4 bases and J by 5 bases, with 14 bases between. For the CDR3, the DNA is TGTGCCAGCAGTTCTGGGGGGTGGAAGGAGACCCAGTACTTC. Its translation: CASSSGGWKETQYF.

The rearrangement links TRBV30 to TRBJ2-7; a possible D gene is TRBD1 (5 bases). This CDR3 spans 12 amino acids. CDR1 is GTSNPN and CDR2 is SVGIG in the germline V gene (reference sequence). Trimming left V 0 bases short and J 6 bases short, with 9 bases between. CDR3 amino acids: CAWSVTGSEQYF. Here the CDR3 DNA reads TGTGCCTGGAGTGTTACAGGCTCCGAGCAGTACTTC.

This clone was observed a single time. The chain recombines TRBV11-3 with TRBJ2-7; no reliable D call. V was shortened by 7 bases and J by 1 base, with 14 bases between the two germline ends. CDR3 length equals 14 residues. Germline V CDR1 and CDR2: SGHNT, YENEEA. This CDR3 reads CASTWLVLSYEQYF. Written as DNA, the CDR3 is TGTGCCAGCACCTGGCTGGTTTTATCCTACGAGCAGTACTTC.

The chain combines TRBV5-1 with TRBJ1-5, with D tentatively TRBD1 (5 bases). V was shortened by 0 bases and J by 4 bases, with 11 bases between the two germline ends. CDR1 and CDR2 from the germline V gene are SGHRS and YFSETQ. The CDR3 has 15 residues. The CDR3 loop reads CASSLVSGFNQPQHF. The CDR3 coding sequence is TGCGCCAGCAGCTTGGTTTCAGGGTTTAATCAGCCCCAGCATTTT.

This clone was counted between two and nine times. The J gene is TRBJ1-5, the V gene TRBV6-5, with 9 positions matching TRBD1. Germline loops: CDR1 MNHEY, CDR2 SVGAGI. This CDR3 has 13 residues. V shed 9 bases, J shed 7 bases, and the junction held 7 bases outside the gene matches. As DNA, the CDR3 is TGTGCCAGTCGGGACAGGGTGGGGCAGCCCCAGCATTTT. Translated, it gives CASRDRVGQPQHF.

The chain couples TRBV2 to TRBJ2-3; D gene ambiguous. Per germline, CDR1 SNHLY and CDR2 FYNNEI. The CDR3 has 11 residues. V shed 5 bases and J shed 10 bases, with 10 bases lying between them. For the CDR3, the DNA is TGTGCCAGCAGTCCAGGATCGGCGCAGTATTTT. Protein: CASSPGSAQYF. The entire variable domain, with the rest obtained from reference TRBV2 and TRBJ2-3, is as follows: EPEVTQTPSHQVTQMGQEVILRCVPISNHLYFYWYRQILGQKVEFLVSFYNNEISEKSEIFDDQFSVERPDGSNFTLKIRSTKLEDSAMYFCASSPGSAQYFGPGTRLTVL.

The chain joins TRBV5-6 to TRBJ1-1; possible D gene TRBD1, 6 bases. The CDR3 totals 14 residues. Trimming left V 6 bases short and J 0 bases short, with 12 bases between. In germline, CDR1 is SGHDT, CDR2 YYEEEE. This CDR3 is CASTFGQMNTEAFF. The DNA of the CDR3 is TGTGCCAGCACTTTCGGACAGATGAACACTGAAGCTTTCTTT.

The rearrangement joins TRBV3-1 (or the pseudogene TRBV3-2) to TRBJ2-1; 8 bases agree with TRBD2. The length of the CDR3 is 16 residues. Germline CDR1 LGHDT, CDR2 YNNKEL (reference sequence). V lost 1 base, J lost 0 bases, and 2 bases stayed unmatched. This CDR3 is CASSQAAGGSYNEQFF. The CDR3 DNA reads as TGTGCCAGCAGCCAAGCGGCGGGGGGCTCCTACAATGAGCAGTTCTTC.

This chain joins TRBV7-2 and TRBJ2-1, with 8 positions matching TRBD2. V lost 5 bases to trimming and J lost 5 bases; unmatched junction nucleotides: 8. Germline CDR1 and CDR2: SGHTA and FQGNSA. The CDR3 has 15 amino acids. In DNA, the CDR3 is TGTGCCAGCAGCCGGGACCGGGGGGGCCACAATGAGCAGTTCTTC. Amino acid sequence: CASSRDRGGHNEQFF. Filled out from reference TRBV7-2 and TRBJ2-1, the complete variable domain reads GAGVSQSPSNKVTEKGKDVELRCDPISGHTALYWYRQSLGQGLEFLIYFQGNSAPDKSGLPSDRFSAERTGGSVSTLTIQRTQQEDSAVYLCASSRDRGGHNEQFFGPGTRLTVL.

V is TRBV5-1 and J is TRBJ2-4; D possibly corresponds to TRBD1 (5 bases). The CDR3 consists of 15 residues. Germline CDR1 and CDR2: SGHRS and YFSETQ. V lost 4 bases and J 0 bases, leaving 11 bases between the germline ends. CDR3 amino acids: CASSDDSLAKNIQYF. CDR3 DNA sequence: TGCGCCAGCAGCGATGACAGCTTAGCCAAAAACATTCAGTACTTC.

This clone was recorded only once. The CDR3 region is CASSSKEGLYGYTF. The CDR3 nucleotides read TGCGCCAGCAGCTCTAAGGAGGGACTTTATGGCTACACCTTC. V and J are TRBV5-1 and TRBJ1-2; D is perhaps TRBD1 (5 bases). Germline assignment: CDR1 SGHRS and CDR2 YFSETQ. This CDR3 comprises 14 residues. The V end lost 3 bases, the J end lost 5 bases, and 14 bases lay between the germline ends.

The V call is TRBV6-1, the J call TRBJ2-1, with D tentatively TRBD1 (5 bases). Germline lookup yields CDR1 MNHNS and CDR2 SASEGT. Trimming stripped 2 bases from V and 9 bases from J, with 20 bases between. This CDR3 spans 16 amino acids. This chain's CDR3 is CASSESFSTVSGEQFF. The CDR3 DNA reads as TGTGCCAGCAGTGAATCTTTCTCGACAGTCTCCGGTGAGCAGTTCTTC.

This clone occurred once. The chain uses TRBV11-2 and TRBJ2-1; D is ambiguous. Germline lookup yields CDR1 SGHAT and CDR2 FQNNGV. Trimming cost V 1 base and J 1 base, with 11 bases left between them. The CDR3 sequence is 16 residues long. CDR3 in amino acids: CASSLVILGSYNEQFF. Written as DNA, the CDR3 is TGTGCCAGCAGCTTAGTGATTCTCGGTTCCTACAATGAGCAGTTCTTC.

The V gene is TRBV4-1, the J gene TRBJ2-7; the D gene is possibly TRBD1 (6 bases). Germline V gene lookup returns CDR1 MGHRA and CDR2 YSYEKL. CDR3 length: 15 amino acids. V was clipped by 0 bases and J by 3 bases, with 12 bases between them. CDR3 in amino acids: CASSQDWGLNYEQYF. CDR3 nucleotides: TGCGCCAGCAGCCAAGATTGGGGGCTGAACTACGAGCAGTACTTC.

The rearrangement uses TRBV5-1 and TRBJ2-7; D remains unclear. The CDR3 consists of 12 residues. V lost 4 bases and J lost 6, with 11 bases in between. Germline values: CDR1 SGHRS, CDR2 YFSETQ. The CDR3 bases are TGCGCCAGCAGCATCCTACCAGGCGAGCAGTACTTC. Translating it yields CASSILPGEQYF.

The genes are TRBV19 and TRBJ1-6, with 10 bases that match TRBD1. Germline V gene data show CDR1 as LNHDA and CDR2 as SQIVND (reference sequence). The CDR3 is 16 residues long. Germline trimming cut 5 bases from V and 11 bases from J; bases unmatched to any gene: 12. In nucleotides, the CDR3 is TGTGCCAGTAGTTCTAATCCCGGGACAGGGGCTGCACCCCTCCACTTT. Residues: CASSSNPGTGAAPLHF.

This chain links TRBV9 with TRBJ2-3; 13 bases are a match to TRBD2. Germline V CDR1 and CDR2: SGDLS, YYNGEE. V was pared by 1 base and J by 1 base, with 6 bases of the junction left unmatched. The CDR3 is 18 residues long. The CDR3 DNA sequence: TGTGCCAGCAGCGTAAGGACTAGCGGGGGAGTTGGCACAGATACGCAGTATTTT. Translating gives CASSVRTSGGVGTDTQYF.

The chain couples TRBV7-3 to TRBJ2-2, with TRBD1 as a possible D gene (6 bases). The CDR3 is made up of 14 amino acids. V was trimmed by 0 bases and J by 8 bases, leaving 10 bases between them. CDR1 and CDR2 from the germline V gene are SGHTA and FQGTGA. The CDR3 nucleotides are TGTGCCAGCAGCTTAACAGGGGGAGTTGGGGAGCTGTTTTTT. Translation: CASSLTGGVGELFF.

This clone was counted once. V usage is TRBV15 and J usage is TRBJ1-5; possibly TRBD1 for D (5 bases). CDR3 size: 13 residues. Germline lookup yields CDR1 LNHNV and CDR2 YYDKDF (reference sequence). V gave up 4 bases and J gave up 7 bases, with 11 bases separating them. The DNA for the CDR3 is TGTGCCACCAGCACCCAACGGGGGCAGCCCCAGCATTTT. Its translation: CATSTQRGQPQHF. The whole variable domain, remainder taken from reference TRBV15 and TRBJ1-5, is DAMVIQNPRYQVTQFGKPVTLSCSQTLNHNVMYWYQQKSSQAPKLLFHYYDKDFNNEADTPDNFQSRRPNTSFCFLDIRSPGLGDTAMYLCATSTQRGQPQHFGDGTRLSIL.

DNA for the CDR3: TGTGCCAGCAGTTTAGTCCTGCCAGGGGCGCGAAGCAATCAGCCCCAGCATTTT. Translation: CASSLVLPGARSNQPQHF. The gene calls are TRBV27 and TRBJ1-5, with D perhaps matching TRBD1 (6 bases). Germline V gene lookup returns CDR1 MNHEY and CDR2 SMNVEV (reference sequence). The CDR3 consists of 18 residues. Trimming took off 2 bases at V and 1 base at J, with 18 bases between the two ends.

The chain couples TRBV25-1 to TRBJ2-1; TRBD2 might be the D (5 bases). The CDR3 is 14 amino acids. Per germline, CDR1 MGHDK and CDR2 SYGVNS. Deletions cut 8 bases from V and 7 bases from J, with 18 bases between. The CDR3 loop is CASSPPGSRNEQFF. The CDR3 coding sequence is TGTGCCAGCTCCCCACCGGGATCGAGGAATGAGCAGTTCTTC.

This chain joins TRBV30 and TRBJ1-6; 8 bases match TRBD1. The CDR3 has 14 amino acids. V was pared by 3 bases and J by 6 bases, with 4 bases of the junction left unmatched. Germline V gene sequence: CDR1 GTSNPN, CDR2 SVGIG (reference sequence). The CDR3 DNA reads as TGTGCCTGGAGCGGGCAGGGGGCTAATTCACCCCTCCACTTT. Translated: CAWSGQGANSPLHF.

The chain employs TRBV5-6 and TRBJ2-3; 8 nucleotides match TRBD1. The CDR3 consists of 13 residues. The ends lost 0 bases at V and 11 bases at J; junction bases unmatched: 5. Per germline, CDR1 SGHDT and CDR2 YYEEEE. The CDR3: CASSLGQGTGQYF. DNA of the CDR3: TGTGCCAGCAGCTTGGGACAGGGGACGGGGCAGTATTTT.

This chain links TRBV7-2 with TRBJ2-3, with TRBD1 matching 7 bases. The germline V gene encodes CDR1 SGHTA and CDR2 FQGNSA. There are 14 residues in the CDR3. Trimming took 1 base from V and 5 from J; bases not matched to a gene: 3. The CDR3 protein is CASSLEQGIDTQYF. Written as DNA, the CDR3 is TGTGCCAGCAGCTTAGAACAGGGGATAGATACGCAGTATTTT.